A single sample is the source of the 20 T cell receptor beta chains below, sequenced in a study of cytomegalovirus exposure and HLA in healthy donors. The PCR contained 60 Vbeta and 13 Jbeta primers. Profiled with immunoSEQ multiplex PCR; TCRdb holds only in-frame clones, not every one. Here the sample spans around 200,000 clones, around 70% being singletons. Sequencing input: PBMCs. These receptors came from a male donor in good health and CMV-seronegative.

The genes are TRBV28 and TRBJ1-5; D might be TRBD1 (6 bases). Germline V lookup: CDR1 MDHEN, CDR2 SYDVKM. Trimming left V 2 bases short and J 1 base short, with 9 bases between. This CDR3 comprises 15 residues. CDR3 bases: TGTGCCAGCAGTTTAAACAGGGTGAGCAATCAGCCCCAGCATTTT. Its protein is CASSLNRVSNQPQHF.

The V call is TRBV5-5, the J call TRBJ2-5; D is possibly TRBD2 (6 bases). The CDR3 spans 14 residues. V was cut by 0 bases and J by 5 bases, with 11 bases left in between. Germline CDR1 SGHKS, CDR2 YYEKEE (reference sequence). CDR3 loop: CASSLVRGGETQYF. DNA of the CDR3: TGTGCCAGCAGCTTGGTGCGGGGTGGGGAGACCCAGTACTTC.

Concerning this clone: One junction end disagrees with the germline gene, perhaps due to a read error. In the same sample, other DNA sequences code for this CDR3. The chain joins TRBV5-1 to TRBJ1-4, with TRBD1 matching 9 bases. The CDR3 has 15 residues. Germline loops: CDR1 SGHRS, CDR2 YFSETQ. The CDR3 nucleotides read TGCGCTAGCAGCACCTCGGGACAGGGTAATGAAAAACTGTTTTTT. Protein product: CASSTSGQGNEKLFF.

This clone was picked up one time. J is TRBJ2-3 and V is TRBV7-9; D is possibly TRBD2 (5 bases). Germline CDR1 and CDR2: SEHNR and FQNEAQ (reference sequence). Trimming stripped 8 bases from V and 8 bases from J, with 29 bases between. The CDR3 totals 17 residues. The CDR3 here is CASLGSIRGSFLGTQYF. CDR3 nucleotides: TGTGCCAGCCTTGGCTCCATTAGAGGGAGCTTTTTAGGTACGCAGTATTTT.

This sequence joins TRBV5-6 and TRBJ2-5, with TRBD1 matching 7 bases. The CDR3 is made up of 14 amino acids. V shed 4 bases, J shed 4 bases, and the junction held 7 bases outside the gene matches. Germline values: CDR1 SGHDT, CDR2 YYEEEE. The CDR3 coding sequence is TGTGCCAGCAGCACCCGACAGGGAAGAGAGACCCAGTACTTC. Protein sequence: CASSTRQGRETQYF. The full variable domain, completed using reference TRBV5-6 and TRBJ2-5, is DAGVTQSPTHLIKTRGQQVTLRCSPKSGHDTVSWYQQALGQGPQFIFQYYEEEERQRGNFPDRFSGHQFPNYSSELNVNALLLGDSALYLCASSTRQGRETQYFGPGTRLLVL.

This chain joins TRBV7-9 and TRBJ2-1; D gene ambiguous. CDR1 is SEHNR and CDR2 is FQNEAQ in the germline V gene (reference sequence). This CDR3 is 15 amino acids long. Trimming pared 2 bases from V and 0 bases from J, leaving 8 bases between. The chain's CDR3 is CASSLLSNSYNEQFF. The CDR3 DNA reads TGTGCCAGCAGCTTACTATCAAACTCCTACAATGAGCAGTTCTTC.

This chain uses TRBV29-1 with TRBJ2-7, with 12 bases fitting TRBD2. The germline V gene encodes CDR1 SQVTM and CDR2 ANQGSEA. V lost 7 bases and J lost 6; bases outside the gene matches: 7. The CDR3 consists of 13 residues. Written as DNA, the CDR3 is TGCAGCGCTGCATTGGGACTAGCGGGCGAGCAGTACTTC. Translation gives CSAALGLAGEQYF.

The J gene is TRBJ2-4, the V gene TRBV6-5; D unresolved. The ends were cut back, 8 bases at V and 5 bases at J, with 7 bases in the middle. Germline CDR1 reads MNHEY; CDR2 reads SVGAGI. There are 11 residues in the CDR3. CDR3 region: CASPGQNIQYF. The DNA of the CDR3 is TGTGCCAGCCCAGGCCAAAACATTCAGTACTTC.

V and J are TRBV5-1 and TRBJ2-1; 11 bases align to TRBD1. This CDR3 has 15 amino acids. J lost 12 bases, V lost 3 bases, and 11 bases had no gene match. Germline values: CDR1 SGHRS, CDR2 YFSETQ. The CDR3 region has the DNA TGCGCCAGCAGCTGGGGGACAGGGGGATTAGGTGGGCAGTTCTTC. The encoded protein is CASSWGTGGLGGQFF. Based on the CDR3 plus reference TRBV5-1 and TRBJ2-1, the full variable domain is KAGVTQTPRYLIKTRGQQVTLSCSPISGHRSVSWYQQTPGQGLQFLFEYFSETQRNKGNFPGRFSGRQFSNSRSEMNVSTLELGDSALYLCASSWGTGGLGGQFFGPGTRLTVL.

V gene TRBV4-2 combines with J gene TRBJ2-2, with 8 nucleotides matching TRBD2. V lost 2 bases, J lost 1 base, and 6 bases stayed unmatched. The CDR3 has 17 residues. Germline CDR1 LGHNA, CDR2 YNFKEQ. Here the CDR3 reads CASSQSGSLLNTGELFF. The CDR3 region has the DNA TGTGCCAGCAGCCAAAGCGGGAGCCTGTTGAACACCGGGGAGCTGTTTTTT.

This clone was counted once. The chain recombines TRBV19 with TRBJ2-5, with 13 bases aligning to TRBD2. This CDR3 spans 17 amino acids. V shed 4 bases and J 5 bases; nucleotides not matched to a gene: 10. Germline V gene lookup returns CDR1 LNHDA and CDR2 SQIVND (reference sequence). CDR3 coding DNA: TGTGCCAGTAGTAGATCCGGGACTAGCGGGGTGGGCGAGACCCAGTACTTC. It codes for CASSRSGTSGVGETQYF.

The V and J genes are TRBV19 and TRBJ2-3, with D possibly matching TRBD1 (6 bases). This CDR3 has 12 amino acids. Germline loops: CDR1 LNHDA, CDR2 SQIVND (reference sequence). The V and J ends lost 6 bases and 6 bases respectively, with 10 bases between them. The CDR3, as DNA: TGTGCCAGTAGGCAGAGGGGGGATACGCAGTATTTT. Its protein is CASRQRGDTQYF.

The rearrangement uses TRBV6-6 and TRBJ1-1; a weak D match, TRBD1 (6 bases). V was clipped by 5 bases and J by 6 bases, with 10 bases between them. In germline, CDR1 is MNHNY, CDR2 SVGAGI (reference sequence). The CDR3 is 12 residues long. The CDR3 sequence: CASSPDSPEAFF. Here the CDR3 DNA reads TGTGCCAGCAGTCCGGACAGCCCTGAAGCTTTCTTT.

This clone appeared once. The J gene is TRBJ1-2, the V gene TRBV10-3; 9 nucleotides match TRBD1. J gave up 2 bases and V 6 bases, and 4 bases lay outside the gene matches. The germline CDR1 and CDR2 sequences are ENHRY and SYGVKD. The CDR3 is made up of 14 amino acids. DNA of the CDR3: TGTGCCATCAGCGCCGGGACAGGGAACTATGGCTACACCTTC. This sequence encodes CAISAGTGNYGYTF.

This chain connects TRBV15 to TRBJ2-4; perhaps TRBD2 as D (5 bases). The CDR3 length is 15 residues. Germline V gene lookup returns CDR1 LNHNV and CDR2 YYDKDF (reference sequence). Deletions cut 0 bases from V and 3 bases from J, with 9 bases between. As DNA, the CDR3 is TGTGCCACCAGCAGAGATGGGAGTGGCAAAAACATTCAGTACTTC. It encodes CATSRDGSGKNIQYF.

The rearrangement uses TRBV14 and TRBJ2-7, with D possibly TRBD2 on 6 matching bases. Per the germline V gene, CDR1 is SGHDN and CDR2 is FVKESK. V lost 4 bases and J lost 0, with 25 bases in between. CDR3 length equals 19 residues. As DNA, the CDR3 is TGTGCCAGCAGCCCATATCAGGGCGGGACCGATTACTCCTCCTACGAGCAGTACTTC. This encodes CASSPYQGGTDYSSYEQYF.

This chain connects TRBV9 to TRBJ1-1, with D possibly being TRBD1 (5 bases). Per the germline V gene, CDR1 is SGDLS and CDR2 is YYNGEE. Trimming shortened V by 2 bases and J by 1 base, and 9 bases separated the two germline ends. The CDR3 runs 14 residues. The CDR3: CASSVGGENTEAFF. In DNA, the CDR3 is TGTGCCAGCAGCGTTGGGGGGGAGAACACTGAAGCTTTCTTT.

The chain carries TRBV11-3 and TRBJ2-3; D is possibly TRBD1 (6 bases). From germline, CDR1 is SGHNT and CDR2 YENEEA. CDR3 length: 16 amino acids. Deletions cut 1 base from V and 0 bases from J, with 11 bases between. The chain's CDR3 is CASSLGTGSSTDTQYF. The CDR3 DNA reads as TGTGCCAGCAGCTTAGGTACAGGGTCTAGCACAGATACGCAGTATTTT.

The chain combines TRBV28 with TRBJ2-1; TRBD2 is a possible D gene (6 bases). Germline loops: CDR1 MDHEN, CDR2 SYDVKM. The length of the CDR3 is 15 residues. V was shortened by 3 bases and J by 4 bases, with 13 bases between the two germline ends. CDR3 sequence reads: CASSFWDLRYNEQFF. The CDR3 nucleotides read TGTGCCAGCAGTTTCTGGGACTTGAGGTACAATGAGCAGTTCTTC.

V and J are TRBV5-6 and TRBJ2-7, with 9 bases that match TRBD2. The CDR3 covers 15 residues. V lost 3 bases, J lost 2 bases, and 6 bases stayed unmatched. In germline, CDR1 is SGHDT, CDR2 YYEEEE. The CDR3 here is CASSWGASGTYEQYF. DNA for the CDR3: TGTGCCAGCAGCTGGGGGGCTAGCGGGACCTACGAGCAGTACTTC.